This entry describes one TCR beta chain. Sequencing was performed with immunoSEQ multiplex PCR; in TCRdb, only in-frame clones are kept and a portion is missing. The repertoire consists of hundreds of thousands of clones, with approximately 87% occurring once and the leading ten covering around 10%. The record originates from a study of blood T cell repertoires in COVID-19. The CDR3 contains 17 residues. Unmatched junction bases numbered 11, after V lost 6 bases and J lost 1 base. Germline V lookup: CDR1 LNHDA, CDR2 SQIVND (reference sequence). This TCR was recovered from a woman aged 45 to 65 who had recovered from COVID-19. The sequenced material came from PBMCs or T cells enriched from blood (not recorded which). V usage is TRBV19 and J usage is TRBJ1-5; TRBD1 aligns across 8 bases. As DNA, the CDR3 is TGTGCCAGTAGCGGACAGGGAGGGAGAAGAAGCAATCAGCCCCAGCATTTT. It encodes CASSGQGGRRSNQPQHF.